This is a list of T cell receptor beta chains from one sample in a study of blood T cell repertoires in COVID-19. Here immunoSEQ multiplex PCR was the method, and the copy in TCRdb shows in-frame clones only, minus some. Among some 180,000 clones listed, approximately 85% were seen once. Source material: PBMCs or T cells enriched from blood (not recorded which). These TCRs come from a man aged 40-55 years who had recovered from COVID-19. The CDR3 runs from the conserved cysteine through the conserved F or W. D genes are given only for firm matches. A clone size is listed for some rows: how often the clone was seen (once, few, many), or a class if it is expanded.

many	TRBV4-1	NA	TRBJ1-2	TGCGCCAGCAGCCAAGATCGCCTGGACATTAGTAACTATGGCTACACCTTC	CASSQDRLDISNYGYTF
once	TRBV29-1	NA	TRBJ1-1	TGCAGCGTTGAACCGCAGTTGAACACTGAAGCTTTCTTT	CSVEPQLNTEAFF
NA	TRBV19	TRBD1	TRBJ1-4	TGTGCCAGTAGTCGGGACAGCCTTAATGAAAAACTGTTTTTT	CASSRDSLNEKLFF
NA	TRBV5-5	NA	TRBJ1-2	TGTGCCAGCAGCTTGCCGGGAGCACTCACCTATAATGGCTACACCTTC	CASSLPGALTYNGYTF
once	TRBV19	TRBD1	TRBJ1-1	TGTGCCAGTAGTCCGGGACAGCTCCACACTGAAGCTTTCTTT	CASSPGQLHTEAFF
once	TRBV5-4	TRBD1	TRBJ2-7	TGTGCCAGCAGCCCAGACAGGGGTAGTGACTACGAGCAGTACTTC	CASSPDRGSDYEQYF
NA	TRBV6-5	NA	TRBJ1-2	TGTGCCAGCAGTTACGATGGGGCAAACTATGGCTACACCTTC	CASSYDGANYGYTF
few	TRBV15	NA	TRBJ1-2	TGTGCCACCAGCAGAGATTTGGTGACAGTTGGCTACACCTTC	CATSRDLVTVGYTF
NA	TRBV5-1	NA	TRBJ1-4	TGCGCCAGCAGCCCGGAGGGAGGGCTGTATGAAAAACTGTTTTTT	CASSPEGGLYEKLFF
NA	TRBV5-1	NA	TRBJ2-3	TGCGCCAGCAGCTTGTTGAAGGGGCTCGGCACAGATACGCAGTATTTT	CASSLLKGLGTDTQYF
NA	TRBV5-4	NA	TRBJ2-1	TGTGCCACCAGGGCTCCAAATCTTAGCATCCATGAGCAGTTCTTC	CATRAPNLSIHEQFF